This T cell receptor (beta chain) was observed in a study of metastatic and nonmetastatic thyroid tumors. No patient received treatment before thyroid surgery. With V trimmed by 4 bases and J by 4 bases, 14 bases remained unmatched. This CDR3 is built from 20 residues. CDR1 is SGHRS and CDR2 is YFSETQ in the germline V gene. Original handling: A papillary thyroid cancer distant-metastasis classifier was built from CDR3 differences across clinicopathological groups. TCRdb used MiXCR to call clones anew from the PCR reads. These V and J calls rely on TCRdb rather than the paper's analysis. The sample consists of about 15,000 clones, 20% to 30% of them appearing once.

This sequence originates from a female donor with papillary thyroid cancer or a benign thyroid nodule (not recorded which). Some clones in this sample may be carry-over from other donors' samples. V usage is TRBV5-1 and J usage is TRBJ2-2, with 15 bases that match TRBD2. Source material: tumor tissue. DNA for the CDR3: TGCGCCAGCAGCCCCCTCGGACTAGCGGGAGGGCCATTGGGCACCGGGGAGCTGTTTTTT. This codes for CASSPLGLAGGPLGTGELFF.